This T cell receptor beta chain was sequenced in a study of blood T cell repertoires in COVID-19. Across the whole study: Sites in the United States, Italy and Spain provided acute and convalescent COVID-19 samples. The analysed material was cDNA or gDNA that came from T cells, B-cell-depleted T cells, or PBMCs.

The J segment lost 7 bases and the V segment lost 6 bases, leaving 9 bases of the junction unmatched. Germline CDR1 reads MNHEY; CDR2 reads SVGAGI. The CDR3 covers 15 residues. Sequenced by immunoSEQ multiplex PCR; TCRdb stores in-frame clones only, minus some. The table includes around 100,000 clones, nearly 90% detected once. The source of this sequence is a man in his forties or fifties in a cohort sampled during active COVID-19. Material for sequencing was peripheral blood. V and J are TRBV6-5 and TRBJ1-6; 7 bases fit TRBD1. The CDR3 reads CASSLRGRLNSPLHF. The CDR3 DNA follows: TGTGCCAGCAGCCTGAGGGGGCGTTTAAATTCACCCCTCCACTTT.